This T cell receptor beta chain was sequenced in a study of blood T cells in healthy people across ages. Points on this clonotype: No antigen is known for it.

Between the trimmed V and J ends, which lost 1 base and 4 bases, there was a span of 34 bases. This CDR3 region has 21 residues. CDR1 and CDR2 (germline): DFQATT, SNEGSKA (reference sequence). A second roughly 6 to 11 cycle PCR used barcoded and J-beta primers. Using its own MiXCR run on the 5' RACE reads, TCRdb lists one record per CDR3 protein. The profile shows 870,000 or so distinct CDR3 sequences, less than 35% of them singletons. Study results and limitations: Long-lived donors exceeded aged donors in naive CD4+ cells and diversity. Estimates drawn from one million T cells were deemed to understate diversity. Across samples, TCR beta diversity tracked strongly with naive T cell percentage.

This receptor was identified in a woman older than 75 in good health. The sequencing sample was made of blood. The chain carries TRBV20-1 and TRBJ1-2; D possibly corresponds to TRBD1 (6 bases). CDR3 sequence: CSARVPSVPGHFKGGSYGYTF. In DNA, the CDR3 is TGCAGTGCTAGAGTTCCTTCTGTACCGGGACACTTTAAAGGGGGGTCCTATGGCTACACCTTC.